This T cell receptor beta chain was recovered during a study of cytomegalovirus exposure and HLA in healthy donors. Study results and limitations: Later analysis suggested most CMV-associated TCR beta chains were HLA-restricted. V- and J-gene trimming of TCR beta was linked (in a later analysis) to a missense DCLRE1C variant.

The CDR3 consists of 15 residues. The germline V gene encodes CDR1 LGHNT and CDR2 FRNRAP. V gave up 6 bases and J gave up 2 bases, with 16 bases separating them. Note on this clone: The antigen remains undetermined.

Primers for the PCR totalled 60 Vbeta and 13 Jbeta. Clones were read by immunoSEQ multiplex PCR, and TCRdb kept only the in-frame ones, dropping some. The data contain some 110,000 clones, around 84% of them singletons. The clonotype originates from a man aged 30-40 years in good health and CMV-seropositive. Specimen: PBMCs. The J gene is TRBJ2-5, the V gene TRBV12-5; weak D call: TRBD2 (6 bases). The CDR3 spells CASGPGTEGQETQYF. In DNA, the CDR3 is TGTGCTAGTGGACCTGGGACGGAGGGGCAAGAGACCCAGTACTTC.